The 12 T cell receptor beta chains listed next were all sequenced from one sample in a study of breast tumors, draining lymph nodes, adjacent tissues. Axillary draining lymph nodes of breast cancer patients supplied the node samples. MiXCR, run by TCRdb on the multiplex PCR reads, gives a single entry per CDR3 protein. Among 120,000 or so distinct CDR3 sequences listed, roughly 21% were seen once. Input material: axillary lymph node tissue. The receptor source for this set is a female donor with breast cancer. Some clones in this sample may be carry-over from other donors' samples.

This clonotype was seen at least ten times. The chain recombines TRBV4-3 with TRBJ2-7; 7 positions match TRBD1. The CDR3 runs to 13 residues. Germline assignment: CDR1 LGHNA and CDR2 YSLEER. Losses at the gene ends were 4 bases for V and 5 bases for J; bases not matched to a gene: 5. CDR3 bases: TGCGCCAGCAGCCCCGAGGGGGCGGACGAGCAGTACTTC. This gives the protein CASSPEGADEQYF.

This clonotype has ten or more counts. CDR3 nucleotides: TGCAGTGCTAGAGACCCCAGAAACAATGAGCAGTTCTTC. It is translated as CSARDPRNNEQFF. This chain uses TRBV20-1 with TRBJ2-1; D remains ambiguous. There are 13 residues in the CDR3. The V and J ends lost 0 bases and 5 bases respectively, with 8 bases between them. Germline V gives CDR1 DFQATT, CDR2 SNEGSKA (reference sequence).

The genes are TRBV24-1 and TRBJ1-1, with D perhaps matching TRBD1 (5 bases). This CDR3 comprises 14 residues. Germline V gene data show CDR1 as KGHDR and CDR2 as SFDVKD. The V end lost 2 bases, the J end lost 11 bases, and 17 bases lay between the germline ends. DNA of the CDR3: TGTGCCACCAGTGATTCTCGGGACTTCCAAAGGGCTTTCTTT. It codes for CATSDSRDFQRAFF.

The chain employs TRBV3-1 and TRBJ2-1; 8 bases fit TRBD2. Germline V gives CDR1 LGHDT, CDR2 YNNKEL (reference sequence). This CDR3 spans 17 amino acids. The ends lost 1 base at V and 7 bases at J; junction bases unmatched: 12. The CDR3 nucleotides read TGTGCCAGCAGCCAAGGGGGGACTAGTCTTGAAGTAAATGAGCAGTTCTTC. Its translation: CASSQGGTSLEVNEQFF.

This clonotype was seen at least ten times. The J gene is TRBJ2-3, the V gene TRBV20-1; tentatively, D is TRBD1 or TRBD2 (5 bases each). The V end lost 4 bases, the J end lost 1 base, and 21 bases lay between the germline ends. This CDR3 has 17 amino acids. Germline loops: CDR1 DFQATT, CDR2 SNEGSKA (reference sequence). The CDR3 here is CSAKLRDEGGGTDTQYF. CDR3 sequence (DNA): TGCAGTGCTAAACTCCGGGACGAGGGTGGTGGCACAGATACGCAGTATTTT.

J is TRBJ2-5 and V is TRBV20-1; 8 positions match TRBD2. V lost 6 bases and J lost 2; bases outside the gene matches: 8. This CDR3 region has 14 residues. Per germline, CDR1 DFQATT and CDR2 SNEGSKA (reference sequence). As DNA, the CDR3 is TGCAGTGCCGGGGGGGGGCTAGATCAAGAGACCCAGTACTTC. This codes for CSAGGGLDQETQYF.

The chain combines TRBV27 with TRBJ1-5; TRBD1 might be the D (5 bases). CDR1 MNHEY and CDR2 SMNVEV come from the germline V gene (reference sequence). Trimming shortened V by 5 bases and J by 6 bases, and 14 bases separated the two germline ends. The CDR3 consists of 14 residues. The CDR3, as DNA: TGTGCCAGCAGTCCTCTTCGTGGGGCTCAGCCCCAGCATTTT. Translation gives CASSPLRGAQPQHF.

This clonotype was observed many times. The chain employs TRBV10-3 and TRBJ2-7, with D maybe TRBD2 (5 bases). The germline gives CDR1 ENHRY, CDR2 SYGVKD. CDR3 size: 11 residues. For the CDR3, the DNA is TGTGCTATTAGTGGAGGATACGAGCAGTACTTC. This gives the protein CAISGGYEQYF.

Concerning this clonotype itself: This may come from a read error, since a much larger clone is one base off. This rearrangement joins TRBV9 to TRBJ2-5; D unresolved. The germline CDR1 and CDR2 sequences are SGDLS and YYNGEE. There are 10 residues in the CDR3. CDR3 region: CAGSVGTQYF. The CDR3 DNA sequence: TGTGCCGGCAGCGTGGGGACCCAGTACTTC.

This clonotype was recorded at least ten times. This chain uses TRBV20-1 with TRBJ2-1; 10 nucleotides line up with TRBD2. CDR1 is DFQATT, CDR2 SNEGSKA, per germline (reference sequence). V lost 4 bases, J lost 7 bases, and 7 bases stayed unmatched. This CDR3 region has 14 residues. This CDR3 is CSAIKREGRNEQFF. The CDR3 DNA follows: TGCAGTGCTATCAAGCGGGAGGGCCGTAATGAGCAGTTCTTC.

This clonotype has more than one count but fewer than ten. A much larger clone is a single base away; this may be a read error. The gene calls are TRBV12-3 or TRBV12-4 and TRBJ2-7, with D possibly matching TRBD2 (6 bases). V was trimmed by 6 bases and J by 7 bases, leaving 16 bases between them. This CDR3 region has 13 residues. The CDR3 DNA reads TGTGCCAGCAGGAGAGGGACTGGCCCAGAGCAGTACTTC. Its translation: CASRRGTGPEQYF.

J is TRBJ2-3 and V is TRBV5-6; 9 bases map to TRBD1. Germline V gene lookup returns CDR1 SGHDT and CDR2 YYEEEE. This CDR3 spans 15 amino acids. J gave up 3 bases and V 5 bases, and 7 bases lay outside the gene matches. For the CDR3, the DNA is TGTGCCAGCAGAAGGGACAGGGTTATTACAGATACGCAGTATTTT. It translates to CASRRDRVITDTQYF.